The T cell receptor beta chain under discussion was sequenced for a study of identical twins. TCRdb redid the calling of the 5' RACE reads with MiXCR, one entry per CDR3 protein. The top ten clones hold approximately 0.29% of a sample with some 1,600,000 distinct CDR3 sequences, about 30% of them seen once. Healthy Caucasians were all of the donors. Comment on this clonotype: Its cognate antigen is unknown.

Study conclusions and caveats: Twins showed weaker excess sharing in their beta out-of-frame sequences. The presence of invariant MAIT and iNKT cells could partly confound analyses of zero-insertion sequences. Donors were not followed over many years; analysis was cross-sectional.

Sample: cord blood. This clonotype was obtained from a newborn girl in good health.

The CDR3 nucleotides read TGCAGTGCTAGCCTCGGAGGGGCCAAAAACATTCAGTACTTC. Its protein product is CSASLGGAKNIQYF. V usage is TRBV20-1 and J usage is TRBJ2-4; D may be TRBD2 (6 bases). Trimming shortened V by 3 bases and J by 1 base, and 10 bases separated the two germline ends. CDR1 and CDR2 from the germline V gene are DFQATT and SNEGSKA (reference sequence). The CDR3 is made up of 14 amino acids.